The 3 T cell receptor beta chains given below trace back to one sample, sequenced in a study of T cells after yellow fever vaccination. In TCRdb, the 5' RACE reads were re-called with MiXCR into one record per CDR3 protein. The sample lists 200,000 to 300,000 distinct CDR3 sequences; roughly 6.2% were seen once. Sequencing used CD4+ T cells sorted from PBMCs, obtained on the day of the yellow fever booster vaccination. The receptors come from a man aged 25-45 years who received the YFV17D yellow fever vaccine.

This clonotype was seen more than once but under ten times. V usage is TRBV12-3 or TRBV12-4 and J usage is TRBJ2-1, with a weak D call TRBD2 (7 bases). CDR3 size: 15 residues. Between the trimmed V and J ends, which lost 0 bases and 7 bases, there was a span of 13 bases. CDR3 sequence (DNA): TGTGCCAGCAGTTTAGCGGGGGGGGGGCGGAATGAGCAGTTCTTC. Translating it yields CASSLAGGGRNEQFF.

This clonotype came up many times. The J gene is TRBJ2-5, the V gene TRBV5-5; the match to TRBD2 covers 11 bases. The ends lost 3 bases at V and 5 bases at J; junction bases unmatched: 9. The CDR3 covers 16 residues. From germline, CDR1 is SGHKS and CDR2 YYEKEE (reference sequence). The CDR3 is CASSSQPGLAAETQYF. The CDR3 region has the DNA TGTGCCAGCAGCTCTCAGCCGGGACTAGCGGCGGAGACCCAGTACTTC.

This chain joins TRBV20-1 and TRBJ2-7, with 7 bases aligning to TRBD2. The V gene end was trimmed by 3 bases and the J gene end by 4 bases; junction bases not matched to a gene: 6. This CDR3 is built from 13 residues. Germline-derived CDR1 and CDR2 are DFQATT and SNEGSKA (reference sequence). The CDR3 protein is CSASGASGYEQYF. CDR3 DNA sequence: TGCAGTGCTAGTGGCGCTAGCGGATACGAGCAGTACTTC.